This T cell receptor (beta chain) is from a study of blood T cells in healthy people across ages. This clonotype turned up a few times. Per germline, CDR1 MNHNS and CDR2 SASEGT. The CDR3 spans 15 residues. Total RNA extraction produced at least 6 micrograms (per sample) for the study. It was with a sample-barcoded 5' primer and a J-beta primer mix that a second PCR of roughly 6 to 12 cycles was run. Using its own MiXCR run on the 5' RACE reads, TCRdb lists one record per CDR3 protein. The table lists around 990,000 distinct CDR3 sequences, 20% to 25% of them singletons. The sample was also linked to a second study, of T cells of mothers and their children.

The clonotype originates from a girl aged 2 to 9 in good health. Sequencing used blood. The genes are TRBV6-1 and TRBJ2-1; unclear D gene. The end of the DNA fits TRBJ2-5 better, so the J call may be wrong. CDR3 DNA sequence: TGTGCCAGAGGTGGGGTATTCGGCCTTCAAGAGACCCAGTACTTC. Amino acids: CARGGVFGLQETQYF.